This entry lists 29 T cell receptor beta chains sequenced from one sample in a study of blood T cells in healthy people across ages. Combining a sample-barcoded 5' primer with a J-beta primer mix, a second PCR ran for roughly 7 to 11 cycles. In TCRdb, the 5' RACE reads were re-called with MiXCR into one record per CDR3 protein. The sample records nearly 1 million distinct CDR3 sequences, roughly 51% being singletons. The sample was blood. Receptor source: a woman aged 55-70 years in good health.

This clonotype came up a few times. The chain employs TRBV7-9 and TRBJ1-2, with D unresolved. The germline CDR1 and CDR2 sequences are SEHNR and FQNEAQ (reference sequence). The CDR3 sequence is 13 residues long. Trimming removed 1 base at V and 8 bases at J, with 11 bases between. Written as DNA, the CDR3 is TGTGCCAGCAGCTTAGGCACTTTGGGCGGCTACACCTTC. It is translated as CASSLGTLGGYTF.

The gene calls are TRBV28 and TRBJ2-2; the match to TRBD2 covers 10 bases. Germline lookup yields CDR1 MDHEN and CDR2 SYDVKM. V gave up 2 bases and J gave up 5 bases; unmatched junction bases: 2. The length of the CDR3 is 15 residues. CDR3 coding DNA: TGTGCCAGCAGTTTACATAGCGGGAGGACCGGGGAGCTGTTTTTT. Protein: CASSLHSGRTGELFF.

There are a few counts of this clonotype. V gene TRBV6-6 combines with J gene TRBJ2-1, with a possible D match to TRBD2 (6 bases). V gave up 0 bases and J gave up 0 bases, with 9 bases separating them. This CDR3 is 16 amino acids long. Germline V gives CDR1 MNHNY, CDR2 SVGAGI (reference sequence). CDR3 in amino acids: CASSYSAGSSYNEQFF. CDR3 DNA: TGTGCCAGCAGTTACTCTGCGGGGAGCTCCTACAATGAGCAGTTCTTC.

There are a few counts of this clonotype. This chain links TRBV5-1 with TRBJ1-2; D remains ambiguous. The V end lost 0 bases, the J end lost 8 bases, and 14 bases lay between the germline ends. Germline-derived CDR1 and CDR2 are SGHRS and YFSETQ. This CDR3 comprises 14 residues. CDR3 protein: CASSLVGSPEGYTF. The CDR3 DNA is TGCGCCAGCAGCTTGGTGGGCAGTCCGGAAGGCTACACCTTC.

This clonotype was seen only a few times. The V gene is TRBV20-1, the J gene TRBJ2-3; 8 bases map to TRBD2. Germline lookup yields CDR1 DFQATT and CDR2 SNEGSKA (reference sequence). J lost 3 bases, V lost 6 bases, and 11 bases had no gene match. The CDR3 has 15 residues. The CDR3 nucleotides are TGCAGTGCCGCACCCGTGGCGGGAGGAACAGATACGCAGTATTTT. It encodes CSAAPVAGGTDTQYF.

CDR3 protein: CASSRFQGPADTQYF. The CDR3 DNA reads as TGTGCCAGCAGCCGTTTTCAGGGTCCCGCAGATACGCAGTATTTT. The chain links TRBV14 to TRBJ2-3; D is perhaps TRBD1 (5 bases). The ends were cut back, 4 bases at V and 4 bases at J, with 15 bases in the middle. Germline V CDR1 and CDR2: SGHDN, FVKESK. This CDR3 spans 15 amino acids.

The J gene is TRBJ2-1, the V gene TRBV7-3, with 16 nucleotides matching TRBD2. V trimming: 5 bases; J trimming: 8 bases; junction bases outside the gene matches: 3. Germline V CDR1 and CDR2: SGHTA, FQGTGA. There are 15 residues in the CDR3. This CDR3 reads CASSLGTSGGDEQFF. The CDR3 DNA is TGTGCCAGCAGCCTAGGGACTAGCGGGGGGGATGAGCAGTTCTTC.

Written as DNA, the CDR3 is TGTGCCAGCAGTGACAGATGGCAGTTCTTC. Residues: CASSDRWQFF. The chain combines TRBV2 with TRBJ2-1; D uncertain. There are 10 residues in the CDR3. Trimming took 3 bases from V and 12 from J, leaving 6 bases between them. Germline V gene sequence: CDR1 SNHLY, CDR2 FYNNEI. The whole variable domain, remainder taken from reference TRBV2 and TRBJ2-1, is EPEVTQTPSHQVTQMGQEVILRCVPISNHLYFYWYRQILGQKVEFLVSFYNNEISEKSEIFDDQFSVERPDGSNFTLKIRSTKLEDSAMYFCASSDRWQFFGPGTRLTVL.

This sequence joins TRBV20-1 and TRBJ2-3; 13 nucleotides match TRBD2. With V trimmed by 5 bases and J by 5 bases, 13 bases remained unmatched. The CDR3 is 17 amino acids. The germline V gene encodes CDR1 DFQATT and CDR2 SNEGSKA (reference sequence). The CDR3 loop reads CSAVTPGLAGFRDTQYF. The DNA for the CDR3 is TGCAGTGCTGTTACCCCGGGACTAGCGGGGTTTAGAGATACGCAGTATTTT.

This chain links TRBV6-2 or TRBV6-3 with TRBJ2-7, with 16 bases that match TRBD2. V shed 5 bases, J shed 1 base, and the junction held 14 bases outside the gene matches. The V gene's germline CDR1 is MNHEY and CDR2 SVGEGT. The CDR3 consists of 20 residues. Written as DNA, the CDR3 is TGTGCCAGCAGTCAAACGCCACCGGGACTAGCGGGAGGGCGTTCCTACGAGCAGTACTTC. This encodes CASSQTPPGLAGGRSYEQYF.

This chain connects TRBV18 to TRBJ2-6; no definite D call. The CDR3 covers 15 residues. The ends were cut back, 6 bases at V and 0 bases at J, with 9 bases in the middle. CDR1 is KGHSH, CDR2 LQKENI, per germline. CDR3 residues: CASSVQVSGANVLTF. CDR3 DNA: TGTGCCAGCTCGGTCCAGGTCTCTGGGGCCAACGTCCTGACTTTC.

This chain links TRBV28 with TRBJ2-7; D unclear. CDR1 is MDHEN, CDR2 SYDVKM, per germline. V lost 2 bases, J lost 2 bases, and 13 bases lay in between. The CDR3 has 15 amino acids. The CDR3 sequence is CASSLQSGGTYEQYF. The CDR3 DNA is TGTGCCAGCAGTTTACAATCGGGCGGAACCTACGAGCAGTACTTC.

The chain couples TRBV7-9 to TRBJ1-4; D perhaps matches TRBD1 (6 bases). Germline CDR1 reads SEHNR; CDR2 reads FQNEAQ (reference sequence). Trimming removed 2 bases at V and 8 bases at J, with 12 bases between. This CDR3 is 14 amino acids long. The CDR3 is CASSLSRGGEKLFF. CDR3 nucleotide sequence: TGTGCCAGCAGCTTATCCAGGGGCGGGGAAAAACTGTTTTTT.

The chain combines TRBV18 with TRBJ1-1; a possible D gene is TRBD1 (5 bases). Germline V CDR1 and CDR2: KGHSH, LQKENI. CDR3 length equals 16 residues. The V end lost 2 bases, the J end lost 1 base, and 14 bases lay between the germline ends. The CDR3 sequence is CASSPNPGIWNTEAFF. In nucleotides, the CDR3 is TGTGCCAGCTCACCAAACCCAGGGATTTGGAACACTGAAGCTTTCTTT.

This chain uses TRBV15 with TRBJ2-3, with 9 bases lining up with TRBD1. Trimming took 5 bases from V and 3 from J; bases not matched to a gene: 6. This CDR3 is built from 15 residues. The germline CDR1 and CDR2 sequences are LNHNV and YYDKDF (reference sequence). The CDR3 protein is CATSPGQGNTDTQYF. CDR3 sequence (DNA): TGTGCCACCAGCCCTGGACAGGGGAATACAGATACGCAGTATTTT.

The J gene is TRBJ1-2, the V gene TRBV24-1; D is uncertain. The CDR3 covers 14 residues. The germline CDR1 and CDR2 sequences are KGHDR and SFDVKD. Trimming stripped 3 bases from V and 0 bases from J, with 7 bases between. The chain's CDR3 is CATSDVGTNYGYTF. The DNA for the CDR3 is TGTGCCACCAGTGATGTCGGGACTAACTATGGCTACACCTTC.

The CDR3 spells CASSLDGGDGNTIYF. CDR3 coding DNA: TGCGCCAGCAGCTTGGACGGGGGGGATGGAAACACCATATATTTT. The V and J genes are TRBV5-1 and TRBJ1-3, with D possibly being TRBD1 (5 bases). Trimming stripped 0 bases from V and 3 bases from J, with 10 bases between. The CDR3 runs 15 residues. Germline V lookup: CDR1 SGHRS, CDR2 YFSETQ.

In this sample, this clonotype turned up a few times. This rearrangement joins TRBV18 to TRBJ2-1, with 10 nucleotides matching TRBD2. V shed 0 bases and J 7 bases; nucleotides not matched to a gene: 0. The germline gives CDR1 KGHSH, CDR2 LQKENI. The CDR3 contains 14 residues. CDR3 amino acids: CASSPPGLANEQFF. The CDR3 DNA is TGTGCCAGCTCACCACCGGGACTAGCGAATGAGCAGTTCTTC.

The V gene is TRBV4-3, the J gene TRBJ2-3; D is unclear. V lost 2 bases, J lost 2 bases, and 11 bases lay in between. Looked up from germline, CDR1 is LGHNA and CDR2 is YSLEER. The CDR3 spans 15 residues. The DNA of the CDR3 is TGCGCCAGCAGCCAACGAGGAGATTACACAGATACGCAGTATTTT. Protein product: CASSQRGDYTDTQYF.

V and J are TRBV7-9 and TRBJ1-1; D unclear. The V end was cut by 1 base, the J end by 8 bases, with 8 bases between. In germline, CDR1 is SEHNR, CDR2 FQNEAQ (reference sequence). The CDR3 is made up of 12 amino acids. CDR3 sequence: CASSLEVGEAFF. The CDR3 DNA reads as TGTGCCAGCAGCTTAGAGGTGGGAGAAGCTTTCTTT.

This clonotype occurred a few times. This chain uses TRBV7-9 with TRBJ2-3; D is ambiguous. V lost 3 bases and J lost 2, with 6 bases in between. CDR3 size: 13 residues. Germline loops: CDR1 SEHNR, CDR2 FQNEAQ (reference sequence). Here the CDR3 reads CASSLRLTDTQYF. The CDR3 DNA sequence: TGTGCCAGCAGCTTGAGGCTCACAGATACGCAGTATTTT.

The V and J genes are TRBV4-1 and TRBJ2-5, with D possibly TRBD1 on 5 matching bases. Germline assignment: CDR1 MGHRA and CDR2 YSYEKL. V lost 1 base and J 1 base, leaving 10 bases between the germline ends. This CDR3 has 15 amino acids. CDR3 DNA: TGCGCCAGCAGCCAAGTTGGGGCCGCCCAAGAGACCCAGTACTTC. This gives the protein CASSQVGAAQETQYF.

This chain links TRBV27 with TRBJ2-1; TRBD2 is a possible D gene (6 bases). The CDR3 sequence is 15 residues long. Germline loops: CDR1 MNHEY, CDR2 SMNVEV (reference sequence). The V gene lost 5 bases and the J gene lost 5 bases, with 16 bases spanning the gap. The CDR3 nucleotides read TGTGCCAGCAGTCGCTTGGGGGGAACCGACAATGAGCAGTTCTTC. Translating it yields CASSRLGGTDNEQFF.

The count of this clonotype is one. The CDR3 bases are TGTGCCAGCAGCTTGGGGGGGACAGCCGACGAGCAGTACTTC. This gives the protein CASSLGGTADEQYF. The chain uses TRBV7-3 and TRBJ2-7; D is tentatively TRBD1 or TRBD2 (7 bases each). Trimming took off 3 bases at V and 5 bases at J, with 14 bases between the two ends. The CDR3 spans 14 residues. Germline V gene lookup returns CDR1 SGHTA and CDR2 FQGTGA.

In this sample, this clonotype turned up a few times. The chain combines TRBV27 with TRBJ2-5; D is undetermined. Trimming took off 4 bases at V and 0 bases at J, with 6 bases between the two ends. The CDR3 extends over 13 amino acids. Germline V gene lookup returns CDR1 MNHEY and CDR2 SMNVEV (reference sequence). The CDR3, as DNA: TGTGCCAGCAGTTATAAACACCAAGAGACCCAGTACTTC. It specifies CASSYKHQETQYF.

This clonotype occurred a few times. The chain recombines TRBV4-1 with TRBJ2-5; D is perhaps TRBD2 (6 bases). Germline V gives CDR1 MGHRA, CDR2 YSYEKL. This CDR3 has 16 amino acids. V was shortened by 4 bases and J by 1 base, with 16 bases between the two germline ends. CDR3 in amino acids: CASSPLRGSGQETQYF. The CDR3 coding sequence is TGCGCCAGCAGCCCCCTTCGGGGTAGCGGCCAAGAGACCCAGTACTTC.

This chain links TRBV7-2 with TRBJ2-7; 8 bases line up with TRBD1. The CDR3 length is 15 residues. V shed 5 bases and J 2 bases; nucleotides not matched to a gene: 8. CDR1 SGHTA and CDR2 FQGNSA come from the germline V gene. The CDR3 nucleotides read TGTGCCAGCAGCACCCGGACAGGGCTCCCCTACGAGCAGTACTTC. Translating it yields CASSTRTGLPYEQYF.

In the case of this clonotype: At one end, the junction sequence differs from germline, possibly due to a read error. The chain uses TRBV4-2 and TRBJ2-7; the match to TRBD1 covers 9 bases. The CDR3 sequence is 15 residues long. Germline CDR1 reads LGHNA; CDR2 reads YNFKEQ. CDR3 sequence: CASSQEGQGVYERYF. The CDR3 DNA sequence: TGTGCCAGCAGCCAAGAGGGACAGGGTGTGTACGAGCGGTACTTC.

With respect to this clonotype: Germline is not matched at one junction end, which may reflect a read error. V and J are TRBV7-9 and TRBJ2-4; 7 bases are shared with TRBD2. The CDR3 contains 12 residues. Germline values: CDR1 SEHNR, CDR2 FQNEAQ (reference sequence). The CDR3, as DNA: TGTGCCAGCAACTTAGCGGGAAACATTCAGTACTTC. This translates into CASNLAGNIQYF. Full variable domain (remainder filled in from reference TRBV7-9 and TRBJ2-4): DTGVSQNPRHKITKRGQNVTFRCDPISEHNRLYWYRQTLGQGPEFLTYFQNEAQLEKSRLLSDRFSAERPKGSFSTLEIQRTEQGDSAMYLCASNLAGNIQYFGAGTRLSVL.